The rows below give T cell receptor beta chains drawn from one sample of a study. MiXCR, applied by TCRdb to the 5' RACE reads, yields one record per CDR3 protein. The repertoire has approximately 37,000 distinct CDR3 sequences, approximately 17% of them found once; the top ten carry approximately 3%. Sequenced material: naive CD4+ T cells sorted from a lymph node. Receptor source: a female donor with breast cancer. Each CDR3 is given with its conserved first and last residue. Each record gives: D gene, CDR3 length, V gene, J gene, clone size, CDR3 protein, CDR3 DNA. The D gene is left open where the match is weak. Clone size is shown for a subset of rows, as once, few, many or a class of expanded clone.

TRBD2,18,TRBV7-2,TRBJ2-2,.,CASSLVVSAGGPTGELFF,TGTGCCAGCAGCTTAGTAGTATCGGCGGGAGGGCCAACCGGGGAGCTGTTTTTT
.,14,TRBV6-1,TRBJ1-1,many,CATAPRGGGTEAFF,TGTGCCACCGCCCCCCGCGGGGGGGGCACTGAAGCTTTCTTT
.,13,TRBV7-2,TRBJ1-2,few,CASSLGGKGGYTF,TGTGCCAGCAGCTTAGGAGGGAAAGGTGGCTACACCTTC
TRBD2,16,TRBV5-1,TRBJ2-2,.,CASSLVPGLASGELFF,TGCGCCAGCAGCTTGGTTCCCGGACTAGCTAGCGGGGAGCTGTTTTTT
.,16,TRBV7-2,TRBJ1-1,.,CASSLAGGGPNTEAFF,TGTGCCAGCAGCTTAGCGGGGGGGGGACCTAACACTGAAGCTTTCTTT
.,13,TRBV7-3,TRBJ1-2,many,CASSPGGDYGYTF,TGTGCCAGCAGCCCCGGTGGCGACTATGGCTACACCTTC
.,15,TRBV24-1,TRBJ2-1,.,CATSDLRRAGREQFF,TGTGCCACCAGTGATTTGAGGCGGGCCGGTCGGGAGCAGTTCTTC
.,15,TRBV7-2,TRBJ2-2,.,CASSLGGSYTGELFF,TGTGCCAGCAGCCTAGGGGGTAGCTACACCGGGGAGCTGTTTTTT
.,13,TRBV5-4,TRBJ2-7,many,CASSYDPPEEQYF,TGTGCCAGCAGCTACGACCCTCCCGAGGAGCAGTACTTC
.,13,TRBV5-1,TRBJ2-3,.,CASSSTLTDTQYF,TGCGCCAGCAGCTCGACACTCACAGATACGCAGTATTTT
.,18,TRBV6-2/TRBV6-3,TRBJ1-3,.,CASSPPPLLRWGPNTIYF,TGTGCCAGCAGTCCTCCACCGCTCCTACGATGGGGCCCAAACACCATATATTTT
.,15,TRBV7-9,TRBJ1-5,many,CASSYTGAVGQPQHF,TGTGCCAGCAGCTATACAGGCGCAGTCGGTCAGCCCCAGCATTTT
TRBD1,17,TRBV5-1,TRBJ1-6,.,CASSLGPTGKYNSPLHF,TGCGCCAGCAGCTTGGGACCGACAGGGAAGTATAATTCACCCCTCCACTTT
TRBD1,13,TRBV5-1,TRBJ1-1,many,CASSWDRNTEAFF,TGCGCCAGCAGCTGGGACAGGAACACTGAAGCTTTCTTT
TRBD1,16,TRBV5-1,TRBJ2-5,few,CASSSGDRGRGETQYF,TGCGCCAGCAGCTCTGGGGACAGGGGGCGCGGGGAGACCCAGTACTTC
.,14,TRBV6-5,TRBJ1-1,.,CASGATGQNTEAFF,TGTGCCAGCGGGGCAACAGGACAGAACACTGAAGCTTTCTTT
.,15,TRBV6-1,TRBJ2-1,.,CASSDTGYLNDEQFF,TGTGCCAGCAGTGATACAGGGTATCTCAACGATGAGCAGTTCTTC
.,13,TRBV3-1,TRBJ2-5,.,CASSQQDQETQYF,TGTGCCAGCAGCCAACAGGACCAAGAGACCCAGTACTTC
TRBD2,13,TRBV11-2,TRBJ2-4,.,CASSREIGNIQYF,TGTGCCAGCTCGCGGGAGATTGGAAACATTCAGTACTTC
TRBD2,18,TRBV4-1,TRBJ2-1,few,CASSQARLAGGLSHEQFF,TGCGCCAGCAGCCAGGCTCGACTAGCGGGAGGGCTATCCCATGAGCAGTTCTTC
.,14,TRBV27,TRBJ1-1,few,CASSRISAGTEAFF,TGTGCCAGCAGTAGAATCTCGGCGGGCACTGAAGCTTTCTTT
.,11,TRBV11-3,TRBJ1-1,many,CASRSNTEAFF,TGTGCCAGCAGGTCGAACACTGAAGCTTTCTTT
.,14,TRBV7-8,TRBJ2-3,few,CASSIGRNTDTQYF,TGTGCCAGCAGCATCGGACGGAACACAGATACGCAGTATTTT
TRBD1,12,TRBV20-1,TRBJ1-3,few,CSARKGAYTIYF,TGCAGTGCTAGAAAGGGGGCCTACACCATATATTTT
.,12,TRBV20-1,TRBJ2-7,few,CSARASAYEQYF,TGCAGTGCTAGAGCCTCCGCCTACGAGCAGTACTTC
.,10,TRBV20-1,TRBJ2-3,many,CSARTDTQYF,TGCAGTGCTAGGACAGATACGCAGTATTTT